A selection of T cell receptor beta chains follows, all from one sample in a study of blood T cell repertoires in COVID-19. The repertoire was sequenced with immunoSEQ multiplex PCR; TCRdb's copy has only in-frame clones and lacks some. The sample holds 150,000 to 200,000 clones, about 87% seen once. Material: peripheral blood. These receptors originate from a woman aged 45-65 years with acute or convalescent COVID-19. Each CDR3 is given with its conserved first and last residue. D genes are given only for firm matches. A clone size is listed for some rows: how often the clone was seen (once, few, many), or a class if it is expanded.

d_call j_call cdr3_length clone_size v_call cdr3_aa cdr3_nt
TRBD1 TRBJ2-5 17 - TRBV3-1/TRBV3-2 CASSSPLGGWYQETQYF TGTGCCAGCAGCTCCCCCTTAGGGGGCTGGTACCAAGAGACCCAGTACTTC
- TRBJ1-6 15 - TRBV6-2/TRBV6-3 CASSYSSGGISPLHF TGTGCCAGCAGTTACTCTTCGGGGGGCATTTCACCCCTCCACTTT
TRBD1 TRBJ1-5 14 - TRBV19 CASSIGTVNQPQHF TGTGCCAGTAGTATCGGGACAGTCAATCAGCCCCAGCATTTT
TRBD2 TRBJ2-3 15 - TRBV7-2 CASSLAVGRGDTQYF TGTGCCAGCAGCTTAGCGGTCGGGAGGGGTGATACGCAGTATTTT
- TRBJ2-1 15 - TRBV21-1 CASTPGGGGNNEQFF TGTGCCAGCACCCCCGGTGGCGGGGGGAACAATGAGCAGTTCTTC
TRBD1 TRBJ1-2 15 - TRBV6-5 CASSLQPGQGNGYTF TGTGCCAGCAGCCTCCAACCGGGACAGGGAAATGGCTACACCTTC
TRBD1 TRBJ2-1 16 once TRBV7-8 CASSRSTGGVSDEQFF TGTGCCAGCAGTCGATCAACAGGGGGCGTTTCGGATGAGCAGTTCTTC
TRBD2 TRBJ2-1 18 - TRBV24-1 CATSEGSGGVASYNEQFF TGTGCCACCAGTGAGGGTAGCGGGGGGGTCGCCTCCTACAATGAGCAGTTCTTC
- TRBJ1-2 14 - TRBV7-9 CASSIGGTFYGYTF TGTGCCAGCAGCATAGGCGGGACGTTCTATGGCTACACCTTC
TRBD1 TRBJ2-7 17 - TRBV11-2 CASSSPRGTAASYEQYF TGTGCCAGCAGCTCCCCCAGGGGGACAGCGGCCTCCTACGAGCAGTACTTC
- TRBJ2-1 12 - TRBV5-4 CASSLEEIEQFF TGTGCCAGCAGCTTGGAGGAGATTGAGCAGTTCTTC
- TRBJ1-2 13 few TRBV30 CAWSAVANYGYTF TGTGCCTGGAGTGCGGTCGCTAACTATGGCTACACCTTC
- TRBJ1-2 13 - TRBV18 CASSPERTYGYTF TGTGCCAGCTCACCAGAGCGGACCTATGGCTACACCTTC
TRBD1 TRBJ1-5 15 few TRBV2 CASSDTGGPNQPQHF TGTGCCAGCAGTGACACAGGGGGCCCAAATCAGCCCCAGCATTTT
- TRBJ2-7 12 - TRBV7-9 CASSLGWQAQYF TGTGCCAGCAGCCTAGGTTGGCAGGCCCAGTACTTC
TRBD1 TRBJ2-5 14 - TRBV7-3 CASSLTGAGETQYF TGTGCCAGCAGCCTGACAGGGGCGGGAGAGACCCAGTACTTC
- TRBJ2-2 16 - TRBV7-8 CASSARLEANTGELFF TGTGCCAGCAGCGCCAGACTAGAGGCGAACACCGGGGAGCTGTTTTTT
TRBD1 TRBJ1-2 14 - TRBV7-2 CASSPRQGNYGYTF TGTGCCAGCAGTCCCCGACAGGGCAACTATGGCTACACCTTC
- TRBJ2-1 11 - TRBV7-2 CASSLALDLFF TGTGCCAGCAGCTTAGCGTTAGATCTGTTCTTC
- TRBJ1-1 11 - TRBV19 CASSGGTEAFF TGTGCCAGTAGTGGAGGGACTGAAGCTTTCTTT
- TRBJ1-1 14 - TRBV18 CASSPGHANTEAFF TGTGCCAGCTCACCCGGACACGCGAACACTGAAGCTTTCTTT
TRBD1 TRBJ2-6 18 - TRBV7-2 CASSWTGTGGSGANVLTF TGTGCCAGCAGCTGGACCGGGACAGGGGGCTCTGGGGCCAACGTCCTGACTTTC
TRBD1 TRBJ2-7 15 - TRBV7-9 CASSPQGTVGYEQYF TGTGCCAGCAGCCCCCAGGGGACAGTGGGCTACGAGCAGTACTTC
TRBD1 TRBJ1-5 15 - TRBV27 CASSARTGAGQPQHF TGTGCCAGCAGTGCGAGGACAGGGGCTGGTCAGCCCCAGCATTTT
- TRBJ1-2 15 - TRBV7-9 CASSEQAGAHYGYTF TGTGCCAGCAGCGAACAGGCGGGGGCCCACTATGGCTACACCTTC
- TRBJ2-2 12 - TRBV30 CASQENTGELFF TGTGCTTCACAGGAGAACACCGGGGAGCTGTTTTTT
- TRBJ1-6 17 - TRBV11-3 CASSRTGGDLYNSPLHF TGTGCCAGCAGCCGAACAGGCGGGGATTTGTATAATTCACCCCTCCACTTT
- TRBJ1-1 13 few TRBV18 CASATVGGTEAFF TGTGCCAGCGCTACGGTGGGGGGGACTGAAGCTTTCTTT
- TRBJ2-5 14 - TRBV5-1 CASSPVLDQETQYF TGCGCCAGCAGCCCGGTCTTGGACCAAGAGACCCAGTACTTC
- TRBJ1-1 14 - TRBV7-9 CASSMSGGLIEAFF TGTGCCAGCAGCATGTCAGGAGGCCTGATTGAAGCTTTCTTT
TRBD1 TRBJ1-5 14 - TRBV7-9 CASSPGTGTQPQHF TGTGCCAGCAGCCCCGGGACAGGGACACAGCCCCAGCATTTT
- TRBJ1-6 15 - TRBV27 CASREGGVYNSPLHF TGTGCCAGCAGAGAAGGGGGAGTGTATAATTCACCCCTCCACTTT
TRBD1 TRBJ1-2 17 - TRBV19 CASRVFDRNRGLYGYTF TGTGCCAGTAGAGTATTCGATCGAAACAGGGGGCTTTACGGCTACACCTTC
TRBD1 TRBJ1-4 16 - TRBV30 CAWSHFRDSLNEKLFF TGTGCCTGGAGTCACTTCCGGGACAGCCTTAATGAAAAACTGTTTTTT
TRBD1 TRBJ1-2 13 - TRBV12-3/TRBV12-4 CASSWTGSYGYTF TGTGCCAGCAGTTGGACAGGGTCTTATGGCTACACCTTC
- TRBJ1-4 15 - TRBV14 CASSHNRATNEKLFF TGTGCCAGCAGCCATAACAGGGCCACTAATGAAAAACTGTTTTTT
TRBD1 TRBJ1-3 16 - TRBV5-1 CASSLVQGAVGNTIYF TGCGCCAGCAGCTTGGTACAGGGGGCGGTCGGAAACACCATATATTTT
- TRBJ2-5 16 - TRBV7-9 CASSSSVSGLGETQYF TGTGCCAGCAGCTCAAGTGTGTCGGGGTTGGGAGAGACCCAGTACTTC
- TRBJ1-2 14 few TRBV7-2 CASSFLGVSYGYTF TGTGCCAGCAGCTTTCTCGGGGTCTCATATGGCTACACCTTC
- TRBJ1-2 14 - TRBV6-4 CASSDRGMGYGYTF TGTGCCAGCAGTGACAGGGGCATGGGCTATGGCTACACCTTC
TRBD1 TRBJ1-2 13 - TRBV24-1 CATSLRDSYGYTF TGTGCCACCAGCCTCCGGGACAGCTATGGCTACACCTTC
- TRBJ1-1 15 few TRBV18 CASSRQVGRYTEAFF TGTGCCAGCTCACGTCAGGTGGGGAGGTACACTGAAGCTTTCTTT
TRBD1 TRBJ2-7 14 - TRBV5-4 CASSFGQGVYEQYF TGTGCCAGCAGCTTCGGCCAGGGGGTCTACGAGCAGTACTTC
TRBD2 TRBJ2-1 16 - TRBV28 CASSPAGREGYNEQFF TGTGCCAGCAGTCCGGCGGGGCGGGAGGGATACAATGAGCAGTTCTTC
- TRBJ1-2 14 - TRBV6-5 CASSYLSGLDGYTF TGTGCCAGCAGTTACCTTTCGGGGTTGGATGGCTACACCTTC
- TRBJ1-2 14 few TRBV3-1/TRBV3-2 CASSQLENLYGYTF TGTGCCAGCAGCCAATTAGAGAACCTCTATGGCTACACCTTC
TRBD2 TRBJ2-1 16 - TRBV19 CASTGLAGAGGTEQFF TGTGCCAGTACCGGACTAGCGGGAGCCGGGGGGACTGAGCAGTTCTTC
TRBD2 TRBJ2-3 16 - TRBV4-3 CASSQDSGGAIDTQYF TGCGCCAGCAGCCAAGATAGCGGGGGGGCCATCGATACGCAGTATTTT
TRBD1 TRBJ1-2 14 - TRBV3-1/TRBV3-2 CASSQDGDRPWRTF TGTGCCAGCAGCCAAGATGGGGACAGACCTTGGAGGACCTTC
TRBD2 TRBJ2-1 17 - TRBV6-2/TRBV6-3 CASSRRLAGGPNNEQFF TGTGCCAGCAGTCGTCGACTAGCGGGGGGGCCGAACAATGAGCAGTTCTTC
TRBD1 TRBJ1-1 13 - TRBV29-1 CSVEGQGGTEAFF TGCAGCGTTGAGGGACAGGGAGGAACTGAAGCTTTCTTT
TRBD1 TRBJ1-4 15 - TRBV5-1 CASSSTGGSNEKLFF TGCGCCAGCAGCTCTACAGGGGGCTCTAATGAAAAACTGTTTTTT
- TRBJ2-3 16 - TRBV5-1 CASSLRTLQITDTQYF TGCGCCAGCAGCTTGCGCACCTTACAGATCACAGATACGCAGTATTTT
- TRBJ1-5 16 - TRBV10-3 CAISVMQPGSNQPQHF TGTGCCATCAGTGTTATGCAGCCAGGTAGCAATCAGCCCCAGCATTTT
- TRBJ1-5 12 - TRBV3-1/TRBV3-2 CASSQLNQPQHF TGTGCCAGCAGCCAACTAAATCAGCCCCAGCATTTT
TRBD1 TRBJ1-5 14 - TRBV19 CASSSTGGNQPQHF TGTGCCAGTAGTTCAACAGGGGGCAATCAGCCCCAGCATTTT
TRBD2 TRBJ2-1 15 once TRBV6-5 CASSYSAGAINEQFF TGTGCCAGCAGTTACTCAGCGGGGGCAATCAATGAGCAGTTCTTC
- TRBJ2-3 13 - TRBV5-6 CASSFIRGDTQYF TGTGCCAGCAGCTTCATCCGGGGAGATACGCAGTATTTT
TRBD2 TRBJ2-1 15 - TRBV7-9 CASRKGTSGSHEQFF TGTGCCAGCAGAAAGGGGACTAGCGGGAGCCATGAGCAGTTCTTC